Listed below are T cell receptor beta chains from one sample, sequenced in a study of long-term antiretroviral therapy in people with HIV. The method was immunoSEQ multiplex PCR; TCRdb's version includes in-frame clones alone and lacks a portion of them. This table holds 25,000 to 35,000 clones, around four fifths found once. The source material was unsorted PBMCs, sampled 2.9 years after starting antiretroviral therapy. These receptors were taken from a man over 45 with HIV. Each CDR3 is given with its conserved first and last residue. The D gene is left open where the match is weak. A row's size may be missing; if present it is once, few, many or a size class.

V	length	D	J	size	CDR3	DNA
TRBV13	16	-	TRBJ1-4	-	CASSLEGSSTNEKLFF	TGTGCCAGCAGCTTAGAAGGGAGTTCAACTAATGAAAAACTGTTTTTT
TRBV6-5	15	-	TRBJ2-3	-	CASSIGVKDRDTQYF	TGTGCCAGCAGTATCGGGGTGAAAGACAGAGATACGCAGTATTTT
TRBV5-1	13	-	TRBJ1-2	-	CASSPGLRYGYTF	TGCGCCAGCAGCCCAGGGTTACGCTATGGCTACACCTTC
TRBV27	13	-	TRBJ2-7	-	CASSPNSGREQYF	TGTGCCAGCTCCCCTAATTCGGGTCGAGAGCAGTACTTC
TRBV4-1	17	-	TRBJ1-2	-	CASSQALGSRGNYGYTF	TGCGCCAGCAGCCAAGCCCTGGGGAGCAGGGGAAACTATGGCTACACCTTC
TRBV7-9	13	-	TRBJ1-1	once	CASSLVRHLEAFF	TGTGCCAGCAGCTTAGTTCGACACCTTGAAGCTTTCTTT
TRBV11-1	14	-	TRBJ1-2	-	CASSSWEGNYGYTF	TGTGCCAGCAGCTCATGGGAGGGGAACTATGGCTACACCTTC
TRBV15	14	TRBD2	TRBJ2-7	-	CATSRDRTRNEQYF	TGTGCCACCAGCAGAGACAGGACTAGAAACGAGCAGTACTTC
TRBV7-3	15	-	TRBJ1-6	-	CASSSGSTYNSPLHF	TGTGCCAGCAGCTCGGGAAGCACCTATAATTCACCCCTCCACTTT
TRBV5-4	15	TRBD1	TRBJ1-4	-	CASSQKGGSDEKLFF	TGTGCCAGCAGCCAGAAAGGGGGCTCTGATGAAAAACTGTTTTTT
TRBV28	16	-	TRBJ1-6	few	CASSPRGGGRNSPLHF	TGTGCCAGCAGCCCCCGGGGGGGAGGGAGAAATTCACCCCTCCACTTT
TRBV19	13	-	TRBJ2-1	-	CASSIRIYNEQFF	TGTGCCAGTAGTATACGAATCTACAATGAGCAGTTCTTC
TRBV19	18	-	TRBJ2-4	-	CASSTRPGGGKAKNIQYF	TGTGCCAGTAGTACGAGACCCGGGGGTGGTAAAGCCAAAAACATTCAGTACTTC
TRBV29-1	13	-	TRBJ2-1	-	CSVGVVSYNEQFF	TGCAGCGTTGGGGTAGTTTCCTACAATGAGCAGTTCTTC
TRBV6-6	15	-	TRBJ1-5	-	CASEFSNPSNQPQHF	TGTGCCTCAGAGTTTTCGAATCCTAGCAATCAGCCCCAGCATTTT
TRBV5-1	16	TRBD1	TRBJ2-3	-	CASSLADRGHTDTQYF	TGCGCCAGCAGCTTGGCGGACAGGGGGCACACAGATACGCAGTATTTT
TRBV6-6	15	-	TRBJ2-2	-	CASSFSLGDTGELFF	TGTGCCAGCAGTTTCTCCCTGGGAGACACCGGGGAGCTGTTTTTT
TRBV7-9	16	TRBD2	TRBJ2-4	-	CASSPPGGTTKNIQYF	TGTGCCAGCAGCCCCCCCGGGGGGACGACCAAAAACATTCAGTACTTC
TRBV2	13	-	TRBJ2-7	-	CAHVGEISYEQYF	TGTGCCCACGTCGGGGAAATCTCCTACGAGCAGTACTTC
TRBV23-1	15	-	TRBJ1-4	-	CASSPPGAGQEKLFF	TGCGCCAGCAGTCCCCCCGGGGCAGGGCAGGAAAAACTGTTTTTT
TRBV6-5	12	-	TRBJ1-5	-	CASSDSRGPQHF	TGTGCCAGCAGTGACTCAAGGGGGCCCCAGCATTTT
TRBV27	14	-	TRBJ2-6	-	CASSLLSGANVLTF	TGTGCCAGCAGTTTATTGTCTGGGGCCAACGTCCTGACTTTC
TRBV7-6	13	-	TRBJ1-1	-	CASSGTRGAEAFF	TGTGCCAGCAGCGGGACACGGGGCGCTGAAGCTTTCTTT
TRBV11-2	11	-	TRBJ2-7	-	CASSSTYEQYF	TGTGCCAGCAGCTCAACCTACGAGCAGTACTTC
TRBV18	14	-	TRBJ2-7	-	CASSPRAGDSEQYF	TGTGCCAGCTCACCACGGGCAGGGGATAGCGAGCAGTACTTC
TRBV21-1	15	-	TRBJ1-1	-	CASSTGEGGNTEAFF	TGTGCCAGCAGCACTGGGGAAGGGGGCAACACTGAAGCTTTCTTT
TRBV7-6	16	TRBD2	TRBJ2-3	-	CASSLLSGGATDTQYF	TGTGCCAGCAGCTTACTGAGCGGGGGGGCAACAGATACGCAGTATTTT
TRBV5-8	14	-	TRBJ2-3	-	CASSLGVPTDTQYF	TGTGCCAGCAGCTTGGGGGTACCCACAGATACGCAGTATTTT
TRBV27	15	-	TRBJ1-2	-	CASSLMAGGDYGYTF	TGTGCCAGCAGTTTAATGGCCGGGGGGGACTATGGCTACACCTTC
TRBV6-6	15	TRBD2	TRBJ2-1	-	CASSWTSGGRNEQFF	TGTGCCAGCAGTTGGACTAGCGGGGGGCGAAATGAGCAGTTCTTC
TRBV6-1	17	-	TRBJ1-5	-	CASSEALWQYSNQPQHF	TGTGCCAGCAGTGAAGCGCTATGGCAGTATAGCAATCAGCCCCAGCATTTT
TRBV19	13	TRBD1	TRBJ2-3	-	CASRDRSLDTQYF	TGTGCCAGCCGGGACAGGAGCCTGGATACGCAGTATTTT
TRBV27	13	-	TRBJ2-3	-	CASSWTASDTQYF	TGTGCCAGCAGTTGGACGGCTTCAGATACGCAGTATTTT
TRBV9	14	-	TRBJ2-7	-	CASSPRASPYEQYF	TGTGCCAGCAGCCCCCGGGCGTCTCCCTACGAGCAGTACTTC
TRBV6-5	13	-	TRBJ1-2	-	CASTGTADYGYTF	TGTGCCAGCACAGGTACGGCGGATTATGGCTACACCTTC
TRBV6-5	14	TRBD1	TRBJ1-2	-	CASRRTGAAYGYTF	TGTGCCAGCAGAAGGACAGGCGCCGCTTATGGCTACACCTTC
TRBV28	14	-	TRBJ2-7	-	CASSLEQQNYEQYF	TGTGCCAGCAGTTTGGAACAACAGAACTACGAGCAGTACTTC
TRBV28	14	-	TRBJ1-4	-	CASSKGAPWEKLFF	TGTGCCAGCAGCAAAGGGGCACCTTGGGAAAAACTGTTTTTT
TRBV10-3	13	-	TRBJ2-1	-	CAISDGEANEQFF	TGTGCCATCAGTGACGGCGAAGCGAATGAGCAGTTCTTC
TRBV5-4	13	-	TRBJ2-5	few	CASSLGIQETQYF	TGTGCCAGCAGTTTAGGGATCCAAGAGACCCAGTACTTC
TRBV9	16	-	TRBJ1-3	-	CASSSTIESSGNTIYF	TGTGCCAGCAGCTCTACAATCGAGAGCTCTGGAAACACCATATATTTT
TRBV27	14	TRBD2	TRBJ2-7	once	CASSLSASGYEQYF	TGTGCCAGCAGTTTAAGCGCTAGCGGGTACGAGCAGTACTTC
TRBV7-3	14	-	TRBJ2-2	few	CASSQTAVTGELFF	TGTGCCAGCAGCCAGACAGCCGTTACCGGGGAGCTGTTTTTT
TRBV29-1	13	-	TRBJ1-2	-	CSVDPGQDTTPTF	TGCAGCGTTGACCCCGGGCAGGACACCACCCCCACCTTC
TRBV18	13	-	TRBJ1-1	-	CASSPEFQGRAFF	TGTGCCAGCTCACCAGAATTTCAGGGCCGAGCTTTCTTT
TRBV28	16	TRBD1	TRBJ1-5	once	CASSSLTGGGNQPQHF	TGTGCCAGCAGTTCGTTGACAGGGGGAGGCAATCAGCCCCAGCATTTT
TRBV5-6	15	-	TRBJ1-1	-	CASSLERGWDTEAFF	TGTGCCAGCAGCTTGGAACGGGGGTGGGACACTGAAGCTTTCTTT
TRBV7-2	12	-	TRBJ2-5	-	CASSQRVETQYF	TGTGCCAGCAGCCAGAGGGTGGAGACCCAGTACTTC
TRBV13	17	-	TRBJ2-2	-	CASSLAGGGRNTGELFF	TGTGCCAGCAGCTTAGCGGGTGGGGGCCGTAACACCGGGGAGCTGTTTTTT
TRBV23-1	16	TRBD1	TRBJ1-6	-	CASSKLKGAGDSPLHF	TGCGCCAGCAGTAAGTTAAAGGGGGCCGGGGATTCACCCCTCCACTTT
TRBV4-3	17	-	TRBJ1-3	-	CASSQDPPQGSGNTIYF	TGCGCCAGCAGCCAAGACCCACCTCAGGGCTCTGGAAACACCATATATTTT